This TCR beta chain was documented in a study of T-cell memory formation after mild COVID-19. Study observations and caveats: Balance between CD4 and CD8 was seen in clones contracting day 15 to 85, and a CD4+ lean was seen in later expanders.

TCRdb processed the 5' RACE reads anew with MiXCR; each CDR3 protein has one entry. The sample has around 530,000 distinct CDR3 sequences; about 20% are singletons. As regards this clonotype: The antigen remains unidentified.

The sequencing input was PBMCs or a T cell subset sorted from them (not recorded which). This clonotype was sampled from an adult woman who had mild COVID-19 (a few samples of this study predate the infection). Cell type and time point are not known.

In nucleotides, the CDR3 is TGTGCCAGCAGCTTAGAGGGCGGGTTTCCGGGGTTGCGAGGCTACACCTTC. The encoded protein is CASSLEGGFPGLRGYTF. This chain joins TRBV11-2 and TRBJ1-2; D remains ambiguous. The CDR3 loop spans 17 amino acids. Germline CDR1 is SGHAT and CDR2 is FQNNGV. Deletions cut 0 bases from V and 8 bases from J, with 22 bases between.